A single sample gave rise to the 26 T cell receptor beta chains below, sequenced in a study of OX40 agonist ivuxolimab in advanced cancers. The data were produced by immunoSEQ multiplex PCR, yet TCRdb's version contains in-frame clones alone and is incomplete. In the table there are about 61,000 clones, more than 85% of which are singletons. The starting material was CD4+ or CD8+ T cells sorted from blood, obtained in a trial of the OX40 agonist ivuxolimab. These receptors were taken from an adult with an advanced solid tumor such as melanoma, head and neck, liver or kidney cancer.

The chain combines TRBV6-1 with TRBJ2-7; possible D gene TRBD1, 6 bases. The germline gives CDR1 MNHNS, CDR2 SASEGT. The CDR3 has 15 amino acids. Trimming took 3 bases from V and 0 from J, leaving 12 bases between them. The CDR3, as DNA: TGTGCCAGCAGTGAGGGGCAGGGGATCTCCTACGAGCAGTACTTC. Translating it yields CASSEGQGISYEQYF.

This clone was seen once. The J gene is TRBJ1-1, the V gene TRBV16, with 8 nucleotides matching TRBD1. V lost 4 bases, J lost 6 bases, and 13 bases stayed unmatched. Per germline, CDR1 KGHSY and CDR2 FQNENV. The CDR3 is 16 amino acids. The CDR3 nucleotides read TGTGCCAGCAGCCTTGGGACAGGCCGCGGGAAGGCTGAAGCTTTCTTT. Translating gives CASSLGTGRGKAEAFF.

This clone was seen a few times. The chain joins TRBV5-1 to TRBJ2-7; D is uncertain. Germline-derived CDR1 and CDR2 are SGHRS and YFSETQ. The CDR3 is 13 amino acids. The germline V and J ends were trimmed by 7 bases and 2 bases, with 13 bases remaining between them. The CDR3 protein is CASARDPTYEQYF. The CDR3 DNA reads as TGCGCCAGCGCCCGAGACCCCACCTACGAGCAGTACTTC.

This chain connects TRBV27 to TRBJ2-2; TRBD2 matches 11 bases. This CDR3 spans 18 amino acids. Germline V gene lookup returns CDR1 MNHEY and CDR2 SMNVEV (reference sequence). V shed 3 bases and J 2 bases; nucleotides not matched to a gene: 8. CDR3 DNA: TGTGCCAGCAGTTTCCTCCTTCTAGCGGGGGGAAACACCGGGGAGCTGTTTTTT. Encoded protein: CASSFLLLAGGNTGELFF.

This chain uses TRBV5-1 with TRBJ2-1, with 11 positions matching TRBD1. CDR1 and CDR2 (germline): SGHRS, YFSETQ. The CDR3 is 18 residues long. V dropped 1 base and J dropped 7; count of bases not matched to a gene: 13. CDR3 region: CASSLQGQGARRGNEQFF. DNA for the CDR3: TGCGCCAGCAGCTTGCAAGGACAGGGGGCTCGTCGGGGTAATGAGCAGTTCTTC.

This sequence joins TRBV5-1 and TRBJ2-1; the match to TRBD1 covers 8 bases. J lost 4 bases, V lost 4 bases, and 7 bases had no gene match. CDR3 length equals 15 residues. CDR1 and CDR2 from the germline V gene are SGHRS and YFSETQ. In DNA, the CDR3 is TGCGCCAGCAGCCCTCAGGGGGCGCGTTACAATGAGCAGTTCTTC. Amino acid sequence: CASSPQGARYNEQFF.

This chain connects TRBV19 to TRBJ2-2, with D unclear. The CDR3 is made up of 14 amino acids. Trimming removed 8 bases at V and 0 bases at J, with 10 bases between. Germline V gene lookup returns CDR1 LNHDA and CDR2 SQIVND (reference sequence). The CDR3 DNA sequence: TGTGCCAGTTCCCCTTCGGCGAACACCGGGGAGCTGTTTTTT. Encoded protein: CASSPSANTGELFF.

The chain joins TRBV18 to TRBJ2-7; 7 bases are shared with TRBD1. From germline, CDR1 is KGHSH and CDR2 LQKENI. This CDR3 is 15 amino acids long. V lost 3 bases and J lost 5; bases outside the gene matches: 10. CDR3 region: CASSPRAGGRDEQYF. In nucleotides, the CDR3 is TGTGCCAGCTCACCCCGCGCAGGGGGTCGCGACGAGCAGTACTTC. Combining the CDR3 with reference TRBV18 and TRBJ2-7 gives the whole variable domain NAGVMQNPRHLVRRRGQEARLRCSPMKGHSHVYWYRQLPEEGLKFMVYLQKENIIDESGMPKERFSAEFPKEGPSILRIQQVVRGDSAAYFCASSPRAGGRDEQYFGPGTRLTVT.

V gene TRBV18 combines with J gene TRBJ1-5; 7 nucleotides line up with TRBD1. CDR1 and CDR2 (germline): KGHSH, LQKENI. With 0 bases clipped from V and 3 bases from J, the junction kept 2 bases outside the gene matches. The CDR3 sequence is 15 residues long. This CDR3 reads CASSPPGQYNQPQHF. In DNA form, the CDR3 reads TGTGCCAGCTCACCACCGGGACAGTACAATCAGCCCCAGCATTTT.

The chain's CDR3 is CSVLEKGLYEQYF. The CDR3 nucleotides read TGCAGCGTCCTGGAGAAGGGACTCTACGAGCAGTACTTC. V usage is TRBV29-1 and J usage is TRBJ2-7, with D perhaps matching TRBD2 (6 bases). The CDR3 loop spans 13 amino acids. CDR1 is SQVTM, CDR2 ANQGSEA, per germline. V gave up 6 bases and J gave up 3 bases, with 15 bases separating them.

The rearrangement links TRBV5-4 to TRBJ2-2; 11 positions match TRBD1. The CDR3 spans 14 residues. CDR1 is SGHNT, CDR2 YYREEE, per germline (reference sequence). Losses at the gene ends were 4 bases for V and 7 bases for J; bases not matched to a gene: 3. This chain's CDR3 is CASSPGTGGGELFF. As DNA, the CDR3 is TGTGCCAGCAGCCCCGGGACAGGGGGCGGGGAGCTGTTTTTT.

The table lists this clone with a count of one. The chain couples TRBV14 to TRBJ1-5, with TRBD1 matching 8 bases. Germline CDR1 is SGHDN and CDR2 is FVKESK. The CDR3 consists of 18 residues. V lost 1 base to trimming and J lost 6 bases; unmatched junction nucleotides: 14. The CDR3 loop reads CASSQGVGQGARIQPQHF. The CDR3 DNA follows: TGTGCCAGCAGCCAAGGGGTAGGGCAGGGGGCGAGGATTCAGCCCCAGCATTTT.

As for this clone: The junction differs from germline at one of its ends, possibly a read error. The chain couples TRBV7-7 to TRBJ2-5; 9 bases map to TRBD2. The CDR3 is 14 residues long. Germline V gene lookup returns CDR1 SSHAT and CDR2 FNYEAQ (reference sequence). DNA for the CDR3: TGTGCTAGCACTCTAGCGGGGCCTCAAGAGACCCAGTACTTC. Translated, it gives CASTLAGPQETQYF.

The V call is TRBV6-5, the J call TRBJ1-6; tentatively, D is TRBD1 (6 bases). V shed 7 bases and J shed 6 bases, with 13 bases lying between them. CDR3 length: 14 residues. CDR1 and CDR2 from the germline V gene are MNHEY and SVGAGI. The DNA of the CDR3 is TGTGCCAGCATGCCAGGACAGATTAATTCACCCCTCCACTTT. The encoded protein is CASMPGQINSPLHF.

The genes are TRBV19 and TRBJ2-2, with D tentatively TRBD1 or TRBD2 (5 bases each). The CDR3 consists of 17 residues. Trimming removed 9 bases at V and 0 bases at J, with 20 bases between. Germline V gene data show CDR1 as LNHDA and CDR2 as SQIVND (reference sequence). The CDR3 coding sequence is TGTGCCAGCACCTCCCACGGACGGGACGCGAACACCGGGGAGCTGTTTTTT. Translated, it gives CASTSHGRDANTGELFF. Full variable domain (rest looked up from reference TRBV19 and TRBJ2-2): DGGITQSPKYLFRKEGQNVTLSCEQNLNHDAMYWYRQDPGQGLRLIYYSQIVNDFQKGDIAEGYSVSREKKESFPLTVTSAQKNPTAFYLCASTSHGRDANTGELFFGEGSRLTVL.

Only a few counts were recorded for this clone. The chain joins TRBV5-5 to TRBJ1-2; D remains ambiguous. V gave up 5 bases and J gave up 2 bases, with 7 bases separating them. CDR3 length: 12 residues. The germline gives CDR1 SGHKS, CDR2 YYEKEE (reference sequence). As DNA, the CDR3 is TGTGCCAGCAGTAAGTCAAACTATGGCTACACCTTC. This codes for CASSKSNYGYTF.

Note on this clone: The junction departs from germline at one end; a sequencing error may be responsible. The rearrangement links TRBV7-8 to TRBJ2-7; 8 nucleotides line up with TRBD1. The CDR3 is 15 residues long. The germline V gene encodes CDR1 SGHVS and CDR2 FQNEAQ. The CDR3 here is CASSIAVDRAYEQYF. The CDR3 DNA sequence: TGTGCCAGCAGCATAGCTGTGGACAGGGCCTACGAGCAGTACTTC. The full variable domain, completed using reference TRBV7-8 and TRBJ2-7, is GAGVSQSPRYKVAKRGQDVALRCDPISGHVSLFWYQQALGQGPEFLTYFQNEAQLDKSGLPSDRFFAERPEGSVSTLKIQRTQQEDSAVYLCASSIAVDRAYEQYFGPGTRLTVT.

V usage is TRBV11-2 and J usage is TRBJ2-3; D is unresolved. Germline CDR1 reads SGHAT; CDR2 reads FQNNGV. The CDR3 runs to 12 residues. The germline V and J ends were trimmed by 2 bases and 12 bases, with 12 bases remaining between them. CDR3 region: CASSLRSSRQYF. CDR3 coding DNA: TGTGCCAGCAGCTTAAGGTCATCCCGCCAGTATTTT.

The rearrangement uses TRBV27 and TRBJ1-1; the D is unclear. V was clipped by 8 bases and J by 4 bases, with 17 bases between them. The CDR3 sequence is 14 residues long. Per the germline V gene, CDR1 is MNHEY and CDR2 is SMNVEV (reference sequence). The CDR3 nucleotides read TGTGCCAGCGCCCCCGGCGGGCGGACCACTGAAGCTTTCTTT. Residues: CASAPGGRTTEAFF.

In DNA, the CDR3 is TGTGCCAGCAGTGAACTACGCTACGAGCAGTACTTC. Its translation is CASSELRYEQYF. V gene TRBV6-1 combines with J gene TRBJ2-7, with D unclear. Germline values: CDR1 MNHNS, CDR2 SASEGT. V was cut by 2 bases and J by 3 bases, with 5 bases left in between. The length of the CDR3 is 12 residues.

The chain has TRBV5-3 and TRBJ2-1; TRBD1 aligns across 8 bases. TRBV5-3 is assigned to the ORF class and has an uncertain function. The CDR3 is 18 amino acids. Trimming at V came to 0 bases and at J to 0 bases, leaving 8 bases not matched to a gene. Here the CDR3 reads CARSLAAPTGASYNEQFF. CDR3 DNA: TGTGCCAGAAGCTTGGCGGCCCCGACAGGGGCCTCCTACAATGAGCAGTTCTTC.

V usage is TRBV18 and J usage is TRBJ2-5; 7 bases line up with TRBD1. V shed 6 bases and J 7 bases; nucleotides not matched to a gene: 8. There are 13 residues in the CDR3. Germline CDR1 KGHSH, CDR2 LQKENI. CDR3 in DNA: TGTGCCAGCTCCGTGGGACAGATGAGGACCCAGTACTTC. It is translated as CASSVGQMRTQYF.

The genes are TRBV4-1 and TRBJ1-4; D remains unclear. The V gene lost 1 base and the J gene lost 5 bases, with 11 bases spanning the gap. The CDR3 consists of 15 residues. Germline CDR1 is MGHRA and CDR2 is YSYEKL. The CDR3, as DNA: TGCGCCAGCAGCCAAGGTGGCGGCGTGAATGAAAAACTGTTTTTT. Protein product: CASSQGGGVNEKLFF.

The rearrangement joins TRBV5-1 to TRBJ2-7; 7 bases are a match to TRBD1. V lost 2 bases, J lost 10 bases, and 12 bases stayed unmatched. The CDR3 has 14 residues. The germline CDR1 and CDR2 sequences are SGHRS and YFSETQ. The CDR3 here is CASSFTSTGRIQYF. CDR3 nucleotide sequence: TGCGCCAGCAGCTTTACCTCGACAGGGCGAATCCAGTACTTC.

In DNA, the CDR3 is TGCGCCAGCAGCTTGGCCAGGGTAGCGACCAATGAGCAGTTCTTC. Residues: CASSLARVATNEQFF. The chain couples TRBV5-1 to TRBJ2-1; D possibly uses TRBD1 or TRBD2 (5 bases each). This CDR3 spans 15 amino acids. Germline loops: CDR1 SGHRS, CDR2 YFSETQ. V was clipped by 0 bases and J by 6 bases, with 13 bases between them.

The rearrangement links TRBV11-2 to TRBJ2-7, with no clear D. V lost 1 base and J lost 2, with 6 bases in between. This CDR3 is built from 13 residues. Per germline, CDR1 SGHAT and CDR2 FQNNGV. This CDR3 reads CASSLGQTYEQYF. The CDR3 nucleotides are TGTGCCAGCAGCTTAGGCCAGACCTACGAGCAGTACTTC.